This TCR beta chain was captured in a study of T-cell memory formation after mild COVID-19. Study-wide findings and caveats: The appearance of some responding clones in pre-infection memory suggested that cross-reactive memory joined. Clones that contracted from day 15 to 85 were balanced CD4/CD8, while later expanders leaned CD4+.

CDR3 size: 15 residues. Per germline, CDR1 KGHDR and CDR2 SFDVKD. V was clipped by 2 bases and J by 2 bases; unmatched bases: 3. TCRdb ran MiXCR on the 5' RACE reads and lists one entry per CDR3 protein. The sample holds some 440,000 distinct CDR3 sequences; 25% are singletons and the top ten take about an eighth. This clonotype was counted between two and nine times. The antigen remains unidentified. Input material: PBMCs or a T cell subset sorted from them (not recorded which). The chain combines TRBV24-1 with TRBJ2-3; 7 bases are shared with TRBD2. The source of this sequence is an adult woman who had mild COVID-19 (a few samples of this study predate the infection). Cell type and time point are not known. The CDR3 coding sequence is TGTGCCACCAGTGATTCGGGGGGACTCACAGATACGCAGTATTTT. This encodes CATSDSGGLTDTQYF.